This T cell receptor beta chain was profiled in a study of tumor-infiltrating lymphocytes in localized non-small cell lung cancer. Study-wide findings and caveats: Tumor T-cell fraction from TCR sequencing was not associated with recurrence-free survival (p = 0.61). Tumors had more T cell infiltration than uninvolved lung, per TCRbeta sequencing and CD3 counts.

The CDR3 is made up of 15 amino acids. After removal of 0 bases from V and 3 bases from J, the junction contained 5 bases not matched to a gene. Germline CDR1 and CDR2: LGHNA and YNFKEQ. Method: immunoSEQ multiplex PCR; TCRdb's copy keeps in-frame clones and lacks some. The sample consists of 12,000 or so clones, roughly 84% of them appearing once. Note on this clone: As yet, its antigen is unknown.

The receptor was isolated from a human donor with non-small cell lung cancer. Specimen: lung tumor tissue. This chain joins TRBV4-2 and TRBJ2-7; 7 nucleotides agree with TRBD1. CDR3 protein: CASSQDPAGGYEQYF. In DNA form, the CDR3 reads TGTGCCAGCAGCCAAGATCCAGCAGGGGGCTACGAGCAGTACTTC.